The clone carrying this T cell receptor (beta chain) showed up just once. As yet, its antigen is unknown. This sample stems from a study of identifying expanded T cells in peripheral blood. Regarding the study as a whole: Approximately two-week clone count variance significantly increased as total template count grew. Over approximately two and four weeks, about 15 and 19 clones changed, versus around 1.3 between replicates.

The CDR3 contains 17 residues. The germline V gene encodes CDR1 SGDLS and CDR2 YYNGEE. The V segment lost 3 bases and the J segment 9 bases; nucleotides outside the gene matches: 12. Produced via immunoSEQ multiplex PCR; TCRdb's table is partial and in-frame only. The sample includes 70,000 to 100,000 clones, 70% to 90% of them seen just once. No infections or other immune events were documented during collection. Specimen: blood. The receptor was isolated from a person aged 18-70 years in good health. This chain links TRBV9 with TRBJ2-1; 13 positions agree with TRBD2. CDR3 amino acids: CASSAYPGTSGEGEQFF. The CDR3 DNA is TGTGCCAGCAGCGCCTACCCCGGGACTAGCGGGGAAGGTGAGCAGTTCTTC.